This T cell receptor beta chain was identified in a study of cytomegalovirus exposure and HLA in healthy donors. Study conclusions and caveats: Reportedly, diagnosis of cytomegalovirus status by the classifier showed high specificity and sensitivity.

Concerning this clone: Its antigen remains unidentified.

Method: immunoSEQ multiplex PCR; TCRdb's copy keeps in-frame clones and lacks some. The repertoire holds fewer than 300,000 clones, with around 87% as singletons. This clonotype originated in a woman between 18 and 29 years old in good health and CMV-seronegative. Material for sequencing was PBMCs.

Written as DNA, the CDR3 is TGTGCCAGCTCACTTAAACAAGAGACCCAGTACTTC. This encodes CASSLKQETQYF. This sequence joins TRBV18 and TRBJ2-5; D gene ambiguous. The CDR3 is 12 residues long. Germline CDR1 and CDR2: KGHSH and LQKENI. V was cut by 4 bases and J by 2 bases, with 5 bases left in between.